This entry features one T cell receptor beta chain sequence. Its antigen is still unknown. The data are from a study of CD8+ T cells in alopecia areata. Study-level background: Tofacitinib was taken orally by treated patients, and the dose was 5 to 10 mg twice daily.

The CDR3 covers 14 residues. Unmatched junction bases numbered 3, after V lost 0 bases and J lost 6 bases. CDR1 MNHNY and CDR2 SVGAGI come from the germline V gene (reference sequence). Stated treatment: oral pan-JAK inhibitor, 5-10 mg twice daily. Obtained from alopecia areata patients were lesional scalp punch biopsies along with peripheral blood. cDNA prepared by RNA extraction and subsequent reverse transcription served as the template for sequencing. Repertoires were generated with immunoSEQ multiplex PCR, while TCRdb's copy carries only in-frame clones and drops some. The sample lists 95,000 to 150,000 clones; over 60% were seen once. Overall study findings and caveats: Sequence data from scalp samples additionally include resident alphabeta T cells of normal skin. Clonality was higher in lesional than normal scalp, especially in alopecia totalis/universalis.

The sample in question was CD4+ T cells sorted from blood, obtained at week 4, from a patient treated with tofacitinib. The TCR was taken from a human donor with alopecia areata. This chain uses TRBV6-6 with TRBJ1-1, with 8 bases matching TRBD1. The chain's CDR3 is CASSYSGTGPEAFF. DNA of the CDR3: TGTGCCAGCAGTTACTCTGGGACAGGTCCTGAAGCTTTCTTT.